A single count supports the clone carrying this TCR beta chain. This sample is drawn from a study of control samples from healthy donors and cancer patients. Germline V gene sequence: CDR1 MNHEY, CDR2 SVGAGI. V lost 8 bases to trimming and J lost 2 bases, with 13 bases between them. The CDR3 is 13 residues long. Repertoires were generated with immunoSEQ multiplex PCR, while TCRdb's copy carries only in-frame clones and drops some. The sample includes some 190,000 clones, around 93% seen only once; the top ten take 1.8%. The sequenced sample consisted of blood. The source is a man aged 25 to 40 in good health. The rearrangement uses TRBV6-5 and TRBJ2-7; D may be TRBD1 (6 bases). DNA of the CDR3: TGTGCCAGCGGCCGGGACAACGCCTACGAGCAGTACTTC. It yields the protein CASGRDNAYEQYF.